The clone carrying this TCR beta chain occurred once. Its target is not known. The data derive from a study of shared clonotypes between healthy human individuals. Whole-study findings and limits: Rarefaction exposed incomplete sorted-subset sequencing despite large depth. Around 4.9% of naive CD4 clonotypes were shared across a few donors.

Several immunoSEQ plates held equal portions of the genomic DNA taken from each subset. Clones were read by immunoSEQ multiplex PCR, and TCRdb kept only the in-frame ones, dropping some. This table has more than 2 million clones, about 95% appearing once. The naive CD8 subset, CD45RO-negative cells positively selected for CCR7, excluded terminally differentiated effector memory CD45RA+ cells. The TCR comes from a man aged 18 to 29 in good health. Sequencing used naive CD8+ T cells sorted from blood.

The CDR3 DNA follows: TGTGCCAGCAGTGCCAACGATCTAGGGACAGGACGGAACACTGAAGCTTTCTTT. Protein sequence: CASSANDLGTGRNTEAFF. The rearrangement links TRBV6-1 to TRBJ1-1, with 8 nucleotides matching TRBD1. V lost 4 bases and J lost 1; bases outside the gene matches: 14. CDR3 length equals 18 residues. CDR1 MNHNS and CDR2 SASEGT come from the germline V gene.